The source of this T cell receptor beta chain is a study of T cell changes during pregnancy in multiple sclerosis. Libraries were prepared by immunoSEQ multiplex PCR; TCRdb keeps only in-frame clonotypes and omits some of them. The table shows about 69,000 clones, with around 90% occurring only once. The receptor was derived from a female donor with multiple sclerosis, enrolled in a pregnancy study. The material sequenced was peripheral blood, taken in the third trimester of pregnancy.

In DNA form, the CDR3 reads TGCGCCAGCAGCCGTACCGGGACAGGGGGATTCGATGAGCAGTTCTTC. It is translated as CASSRTGTGGFDEQFF. The chain combines TRBV5-1 with TRBJ2-1, with 11 positions matching TRBD1. This CDR3 spans 16 amino acids. The V gene's germline CDR1 is SGHRS and CDR2 YFSETQ. J lost 8 bases, V lost 4 bases, and 11 bases had no gene match.